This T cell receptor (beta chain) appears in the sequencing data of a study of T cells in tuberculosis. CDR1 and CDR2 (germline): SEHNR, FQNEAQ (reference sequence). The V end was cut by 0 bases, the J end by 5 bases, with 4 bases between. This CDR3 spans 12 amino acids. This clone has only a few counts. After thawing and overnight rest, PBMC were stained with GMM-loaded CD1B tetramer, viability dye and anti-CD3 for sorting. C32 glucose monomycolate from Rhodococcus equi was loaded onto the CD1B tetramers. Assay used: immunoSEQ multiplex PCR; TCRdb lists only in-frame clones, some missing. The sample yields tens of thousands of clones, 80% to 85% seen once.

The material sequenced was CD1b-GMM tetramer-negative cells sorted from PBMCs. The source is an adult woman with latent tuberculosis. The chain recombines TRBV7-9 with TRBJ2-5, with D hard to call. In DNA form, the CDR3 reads TGTGCCAGCAGCTTAGCAGCGGAGACCCAGTACTTC. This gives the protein CASSLAAETQYF.